This T cell receptor (beta chain) was obtained from a study of blood T cell repertoires in COVID-19. The germline V gene encodes CDR1 MDHEN and CDR2 SYDVKM. The CDR3 consists of 12 residues. Here immunoSEQ multiplex PCR was the method, and the copy in TCRdb shows in-frame clones only, minus some. The data hold approximately 210,000 clones, with 70% to 90% observed a single time. Comments on this clone: One end of the junction is discordant with germline, which a read error may explain.

Sequencing input: peripheral blood. The receptor was derived from a young man with active or convalescent COVID-19. The chain employs TRBV28 and TRBJ1-2; D is possibly TRBD1 (6 bases). The CDR3 DNA reads as TGTGCCACCGGGGGGGGGCGTTATGGTTACACCTTC. Its translation: CATGGGRYGYTF.